A single TCR beta chain is shown here with its context. Its antigen is undetermined. The entry originates in a study of cytomegalovirus exposure and HLA in healthy donors. The CDR3 extends over 15 amino acids. CDR1 and CDR2 from the germline V gene are LNHDA and SQIVND (reference sequence). V gave up 10 bases and J gave up 2 bases, with 15 bases separating them. Study-wide results and limits: A later analysis appeared to link common viral pathogens to several of the most significant clusters.

It was with 60 Vbeta and 13 Jbeta primers that the PCR ran. Using immunoSEQ multiplex PCR, the repertoire was profiled, and TCRdb retains in-frame clones only, with some absent. The sample holds 40,000 or so clones, about 85% seen once. The TCR sequence derives from a woman between 40 and 55 years old in good health and CMV-seropositive. What was sequenced was PBMCs. The chain joins TRBV19 to TRBJ2-6, with D possibly being TRBD2 (7 bases). The CDR3 reads CATTRGGAGANVLTF. The CDR3 DNA is TGTGCCACAACGAGGGGGGGGGCTGGGGCCAACGTCCTGACTTTC.